This is a list of T cell receptor beta chains from one sample in a study of T-cell reconstitution after alpha-beta-depleted transplantation in children. TCRdb called the PCR reads again in MiXCR, with one record for every CDR3 protein. The sample includes hundreds of thousands of distinct CDR3 sequences, roughly 16% of them seen just once. The sample here was PBMCs, mostly from graft donor cells, taken 360 days after TCRalphabeta/CD19-depleted stem cell transplant. Every receptor here comes from a boy under two years old who had a stem cell transplant for Wiskott-Aldrich syndrome, so the T cells may come from the graft donor. Each CDR3 is given with its conserved first and last residue. Each record gives: J gene, D gene, clone size, V gene, CDR3 DNA, CDR3 protein. D genes are given only for firm matches. Only some rows state a clone size, as once, few, many or a class for expanded clones.

TRBJ2-7	TRBD1	few	TRBV29-1	TGCAGCTTTTACAGGGGAAACGAGCAGTACTTC	CSFYRGNEQYF
TRBJ2-1	TRBD2	few	TRBV20-1	TGCAGTGCTAGGGGACTAGCGGGAGTATCCCTCTACAATGAGCAGTTCTTC	CSARGLAGVSLYNEQFF
TRBJ2-5	TRBD1	few	TRBV7-9	TGTGCCAGCACCCGGCTGGGACAGGGGGTCATCGGAGAGACCCAGTACTTC	CASTRLGQGVIGETQYF
TRBJ1-1	NA	few	TRBV7-9	TGTGCCAGCAGCTTAGATGGGGCGGTGAACACTGAAGCTTTCTTT	CASSLDGAVNTEAFF
TRBJ1-3	NA	NA	TRBV7-1	TGTGCCAGCAGTCCTCCCGGGCCGCTCTTCTCTGGAAACACCATATATTTT	CASSPPGPLFSGNTIYF
TRBJ2-7	TRBD1	NA	TRBV25-1	TGTGCCAGCAGTGGGCTTACAGGGGACGAGCAGTACTTC	CASSGLTGDEQYF
TRBJ1-6	TRBD1	many	TRBV12-3/TRBV12-4	TGTGCCAGCAGGGGACAGAGCTCCTATAATTCACCCCTCCACTTT	CASRGQSSYNSPLHF
TRBJ1-5	NA	few	TRBV12-3/TRBV12-4	TGTGCCAGCAGTTTAGTCGTCCTTTCGGGCGAGCCCCAGCATTTT	CASSLVVLSGEPQHF
TRBJ2-5	NA	NA	TRBV5-6	TGTGCCAGCAGCTTGCGGGAGCGAGATGAGACCCAGTACTTC	CASSLRERDETQYF
TRBJ2-4	TRBD2	few	TRBV12-3/TRBV12-4	TGTGCCAGCAGTTCCCTAAGCGGGAGGGCCGCGGGCCCGAATCTTTACATTCAGTACTTC	CASSSLSGRAAGPNLYIQYF
TRBJ2-7	NA	many	TRBV5-1	TGCGCCAGCAGCTTGAATCCCTACGAGCAGTACTTC	CASSLNPYEQYF
TRBJ2-3	NA	NA	TRBV5-5	TGTGCCAGCAGCTTGGCCTGGGCGGCCAAGGGGGGCACAGATACGCAGTATTTT	CASSLAWAAKGGTDTQYF
TRBJ2-2	NA	few	TRBV5-1	TGCGCCAGCAGCTTGGCCATTGACAGGCGAAACGGGGAGCTGTTTTTT	CASSLAIDRRNGELFF
TRBJ2-7	NA	many	TRBV20-1	TGCAGTGCCCTCCGGCAGGCCCGGTACGAGCAGTACTTC	CSALRQARYEQYF
TRBJ2-5	TRBD2	few	TRBV25-1	TGTGCCAGCACCCCTTGGATCGGGGGGCAAGAGACCCAGTACTTC	CASTPWIGGQETQYF
TRBJ2-2	TRBD1	many	TRBV12-3/TRBV12-4	TGTGCCAGCAGTTCCGACAGGGGAGGCACCGGGGAGCTGTTTTTT	CASSSDRGGTGELFF
TRBJ1-6	TRBD1	NA	TRBV7-2	TGTGCCAGCAGATCGGACAGGGGGAGGTCACCCCTCCACTTT	CASRSDRGRSPLHF
TRBJ2-2	TRBD1	NA	TRBV30	TGTGCCTACCAGGGGGTCCTAAACACCGGGGAGCTGTTTTTT	CAYQGVLNTGELFF
TRBJ2-5	TRBD2	NA	TRBV7-9	TGTGCCAGCAGCTTAGAAGGACGGCGGGGGAAGACCCAGTACTTC	CASSLEGRRGKTQYF
TRBJ2-4	NA	NA	TRBV7-2	TGTGCCAGCAGCCTCCTTCGGGGCAGGCAAAACATTCAGTACTTC	CASSLLRGRQNIQYF
TRBJ2-1	NA	NA	TRBV2	TGTGGTGAGCGGTCCCTACCCTACAATGAGCAGTTCTTC	CGERSLPYNEQFF
TRBJ1-1	NA	few	TRBV5-5	TGTGCCAGCAGCGAGGGACGGGGGAACACTGAAGCTTTCTTT	CASSEGRGNTEAFF
TRBJ2-3	TRBD2	few	TRBV24-1	TGTGCCACCAGTGATTTAGGGACTAGCCTAGATACGCAGTATTTT	CATSDLGTSLDTQYF
TRBJ2-2	TRBD2	NA	TRBV20-1	TGCAGTGCTAGAAGCCAGCGGGAGTCTAGTGGGGAGCTGTTTTTT	CSARSQRESSGELFF
TRBJ2-7	NA	few	TRBV10-3	TGTGCCACCAACCCCCGGGACTCGACCGAGCAGTACTTC	CATNPRDSTEQYF
TRBJ2-5	NA	NA	TRBV10-3	TGTGCCATCAGTGAGCAAGAGACCCAGTACTTC	CAISEQETQYF
TRBJ1-1	NA	NA	TRBV25-1	TGTGCCAGCAGTGGAGGGGGGGTCAACACTGAAGCTTTCTTT	CASSGGGVNTEAFF
TRBJ2-7	TRBD2	NA	TRBV6-1	TGTGCCAGCAGACAAGCGGGAGAGGGCGACGAGCAGTACTTC	CASRQAGEGDEQYF
TRBJ2-1	TRBD2	few	TRBV7-2	TGTGCCAGCAGCTACGGACTAGCGGATTACAATGAGCAGTTCTTC	CASSYGLADYNEQFF
TRBJ2-4	NA	NA	TRBV24-1	TGTGCCACCAGTGACACCAACATTCAGTACTTC	CATSDTNIQYF
TRBJ2-3	NA	few	TRBV15	TGTGCCACCAGCAGAGATTACAAGGACGAGGTAGATACGCAGTATTTT	CATSRDYKDEVDTQYF
TRBJ2-5	NA	NA	TRBV5-1	TGCGCCAGCAGCGCTAGAGGGGAGACCCAGTACTTC	CASSARGETQYF
TRBJ1-3	NA	NA	TRBV29-1	TGCAGCGTTGGAGGAGGAAACACCATATATTTT	CSVGGGNTIYF
TRBJ2-3	TRBD2	NA	TRBV29-1	TGCAGCCCATTGTACACCAAAGCGGGAGCGAGCACAGATACGCAGTATTTT	CSPLYTKAGASTDTQYF
TRBJ2-7	NA	NA	TRBV5-5	TGTGCCAGCAGCTTAGGACAGCGGGGCAACTACGAGCAGTACTTC	CASSLGQRGNYEQYF
TRBJ2-3	NA	NA	TRBV7-6	TGTGCCAGCAGCCGGAGGTACCTAGCGTTCCTCACAGATACGCAGTATTTT	CASSRRYLAFLTDTQYF
TRBJ2-1	TRBD2	NA	TRBV2	TGTGCCAGCAGTGACCCTAGCGGGACCGATGAGCAGTTCTTC	CASSDPSGTDEQFF
TRBJ2-3	NA	few	TRBV12-3/TRBV12-4	TGTGCCAGCAGTTTAGGACCCGAAGTTACAGATACGCAGTATTTT	CASSLGPEVTDTQYF
TRBJ2-7	TRBD2	few	TRBV19	TGTGCCAGTAGTATACGGCGGGGACTAGCGTCCTACGAGCAGTACTTC	CASSIRRGLASYEQYF
TRBJ2-3	TRBD1	NA	TRBV27	TGTGCCAGCAGTTCCAGCCGGGACAGGTTCACAGATACGCAGTATTTT	CASSSSRDRFTDTQYF
TRBJ2-7	NA	NA	TRBV4-1	TGCGCCAGCAGCCAAGTCTTTCCGGGACTTGCCTCCTACGAGCAGTACTTC	CASSQVFPGLASYEQYF
TRBJ2-1	NA	NA	TRBV7-8	TGTGCCAGCAGCTTTAGACAGGGGCTAAACCGGGGGGATGAGCAGTTCTTC	CASSFRQGLNRGDEQFF
TRBJ2-1	NA	many	TRBV10-2	TGCGCCAGCAGTGAGGCAGGGAAGGTTAGTGAGCAGTTCTTC	CASSEAGKVSEQFF
TRBJ2-5	NA	few	TRBV10-1	TGCGCCAGCAGTGATAGAGGCAGGGGTTATGGGGAGACCCAGTACTTC	CASSDRGRGYGETQYF
TRBJ2-1	NA	few	TRBV15	TGTGCCACCAGCAGAGATCCAGGCATACTAGGCAATGAGCAGTTCTTC	CATSRDPGILGNEQFF